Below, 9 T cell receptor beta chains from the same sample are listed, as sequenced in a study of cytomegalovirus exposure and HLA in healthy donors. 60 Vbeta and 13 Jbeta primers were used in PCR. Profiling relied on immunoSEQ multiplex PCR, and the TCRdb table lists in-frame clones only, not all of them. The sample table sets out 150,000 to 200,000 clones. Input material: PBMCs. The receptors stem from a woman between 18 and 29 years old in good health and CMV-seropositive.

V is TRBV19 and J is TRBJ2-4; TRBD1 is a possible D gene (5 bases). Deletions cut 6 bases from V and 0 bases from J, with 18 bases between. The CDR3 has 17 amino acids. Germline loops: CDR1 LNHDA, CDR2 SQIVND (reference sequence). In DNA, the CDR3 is TGTGCCAGTAGCACGCGACAGATTTTACTAGCCAAAAACATTCAGTACTTC. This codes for CASSTRQILLAKNIQYF.

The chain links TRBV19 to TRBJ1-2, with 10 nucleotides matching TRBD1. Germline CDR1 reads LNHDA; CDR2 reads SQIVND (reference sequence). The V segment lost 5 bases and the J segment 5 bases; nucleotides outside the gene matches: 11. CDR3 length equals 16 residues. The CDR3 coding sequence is TGTGCCAGTAGTCTACCGGGACAGGGGTTTTATTATGGCTACACCTTC. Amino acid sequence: CASSLPGQGFYYGYTF.

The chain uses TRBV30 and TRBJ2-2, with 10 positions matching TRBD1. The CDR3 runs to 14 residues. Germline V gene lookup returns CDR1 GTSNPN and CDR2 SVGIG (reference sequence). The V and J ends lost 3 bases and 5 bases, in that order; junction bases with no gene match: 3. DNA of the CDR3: TGTGCCTGGAGCCGGGACAGGGGAACCGGGGAGCTGTTTTTT. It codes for CAWSRDRGTGELFF. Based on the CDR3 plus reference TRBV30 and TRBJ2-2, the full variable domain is SQTIHQWPATLVQPVGSPLSLECTVEGTSNPNLYWYRQAAGRGLQLLFYSVGIGQISSEVPQNLSASRPQDRQFILSSKKLLLSDSGFYLCAWSRDRGTGELFFGEGSRLTVL.

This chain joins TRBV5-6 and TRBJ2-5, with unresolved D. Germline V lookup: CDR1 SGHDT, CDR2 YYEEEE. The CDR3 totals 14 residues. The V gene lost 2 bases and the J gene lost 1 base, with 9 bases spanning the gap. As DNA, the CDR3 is TGTGCCAGCAGCTTTCGAGAATTCCAAGAGACCCAGTACTTC. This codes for CASSFREFQETQYF.

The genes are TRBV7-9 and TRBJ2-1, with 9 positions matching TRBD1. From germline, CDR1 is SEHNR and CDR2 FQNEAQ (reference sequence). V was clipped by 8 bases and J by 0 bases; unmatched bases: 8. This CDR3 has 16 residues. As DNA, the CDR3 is TGTGCCAGCCGAAGACCGGGACAGGGCTCCTACAATGAGCAGTTCTTC. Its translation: CASRRPGQGSYNEQFF. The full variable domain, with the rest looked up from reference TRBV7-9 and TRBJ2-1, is DTGVSQNPRHKITKRGQNVTFRCDPISEHNRLYWYRQTLGQGPEFLTYFQNEAQLEKSRLLSDRFSAERPKGSFSTLEIQRTEQGDSAMYLCASRRPGQGSYNEQFFGPGTRLTVL.

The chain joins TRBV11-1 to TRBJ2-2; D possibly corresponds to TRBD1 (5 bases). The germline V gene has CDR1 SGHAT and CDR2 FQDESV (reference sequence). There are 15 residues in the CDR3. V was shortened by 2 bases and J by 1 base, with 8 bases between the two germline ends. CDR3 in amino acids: CASSLFGQNTGELFF. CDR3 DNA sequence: TGTGCCAGCAGCTTATTCGGACAGAACACCGGGGAGCTGTTTTTT.

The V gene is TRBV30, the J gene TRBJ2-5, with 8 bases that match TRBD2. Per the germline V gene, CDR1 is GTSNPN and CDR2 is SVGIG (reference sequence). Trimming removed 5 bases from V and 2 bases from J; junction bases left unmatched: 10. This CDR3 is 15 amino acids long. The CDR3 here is CAWGGVAGLQETQYF. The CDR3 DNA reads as TGTGCCTGGGGGGGGGTAGCGGGATTACAAGAGACCCAGTACTTC.

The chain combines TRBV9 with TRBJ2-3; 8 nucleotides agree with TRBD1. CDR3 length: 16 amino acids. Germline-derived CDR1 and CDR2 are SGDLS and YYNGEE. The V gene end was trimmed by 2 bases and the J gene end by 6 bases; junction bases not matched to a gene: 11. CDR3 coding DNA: TGTGCCAGCAGCGTCGAGCCTCGAACAGGGGGTGATACGCAGTATTTT. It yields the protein CASSVEPRTGGDTQYF.

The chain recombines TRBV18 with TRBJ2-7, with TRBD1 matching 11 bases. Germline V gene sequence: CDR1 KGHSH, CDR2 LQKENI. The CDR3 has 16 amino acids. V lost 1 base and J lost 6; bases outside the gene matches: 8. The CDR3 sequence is CASSPLGAGQGAEQYF. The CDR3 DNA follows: TGTGCCAGCTCACCACTGGGGGCAGGACAGGGGGCCGAGCAGTACTTC. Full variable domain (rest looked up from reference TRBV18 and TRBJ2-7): NAGVMQNPRHLVRRRGQEARLRCSPMKGHSHVYWYRQLPEEGLKFMVYLQKENIIDESGMPKERFSAEFPKEGPSILRIQQVVRGDSAAYFCASSPLGAGQGAEQYFGPGTRLTVT.